The 29 T cell receptor beta chains below were found in one sample sequenced in a study of shared clonotypes between healthy human individuals. Here immunoSEQ multiplex PCR was the method, and the copy in TCRdb shows in-frame clones only, minus some. The sample has approximately 460,000 clones, about 74% seen once. Sequenced material: PBMCs. These receptors were obtained from a woman between 40 and 55 years old in good health. Some clones in this sample may be carry-over from other donors' samples.

This chain connects TRBV29-1 to TRBJ1-1; D is ambiguous. The CDR3 sequence is 13 residues long. V lost 6 bases and J 4 bases, leaving 15 bases between the germline ends. Germline CDR1 is SQVTM and CDR2 is ANQGSEA. DNA of the CDR3: TGCAGCGTGTCAGCGTTGGTAGTCACTGAAGCTTTCTTT. Translating gives CSVSALVVTEAFF.

The chain combines TRBV5-8 with TRBJ2-7, with 7 bases fitting TRBD1. Germline V lookup: CDR1 SGHTS, CDR2 YDEGEE. The CDR3 has 14 amino acids. The trim removed 2 bases at V and 1 base at J, leaving 3 bases unmatched. CDR3 coding DNA: TGTGCCAGCAGCTTCTACAGGGGATCCTACGAGCAGTACTTC. Translation gives CASSFYRGSYEQYF.

V usage is TRBV11-2 and J usage is TRBJ1-1; TRBD1 agrees at 8 bases. With 6 bases clipped from V and 4 bases from J, the junction kept 7 bases outside the gene matches. The CDR3 length is 14 residues. Germline CDR1 and CDR2: SGHAT and FQNNGV. This CDR3 is CASRSPDRGTEAFF. The CDR3 DNA is TGTGCCAGCAGGTCCCCTGACAGGGGCACTGAAGCTTTCTTT.

In the case of this clone: A much larger clone differs from this one at a single base, so this may be a read error. Other nucleotide sequences in the sample specify the same CDR3. The chain combines TRBV7-9 with TRBJ2-7; D gene unclear. Between the trimmed V and J ends, which lost 0 bases and 3 bases, there was a span of 15 bases. Germline CDR1 and CDR2: SEHNR and FQNEAQ (reference sequence). The CDR3 covers 16 residues. As DNA, the CDR3 is TGTGCCAGCAGCTTAGCATGGAGCTCTTTGGTCTACGAGCAGTACTTC. It is translated as CASSLAWSSLVYEQYF.

This rearrangement joins TRBV7-8 to TRBJ2-1; D perhaps matches TRBD2 (6 bases). The germline CDR1 and CDR2 sequences are SGHVS and FQNEAQ. The CDR3 extends over 13 amino acids. With 6 bases removed from V and 9 bases from J, the gap between germline ends came to 15 bases. CDR3 sequence (DNA): TGTGCCAGCAGTAAACAGGAGGGCTCTGAGCAGTTCTTC. Protein sequence: CASSKQEGSEQFF.

V usage is TRBV5-1 and J usage is TRBJ1-2; perhaps TRBD1 as D (6 bases). The CDR3 totals 14 residues. Germline V lookup: CDR1 SGHRS, CDR2 YFSETQ. The germline V and J ends were trimmed by 4 bases and 5 bases, with 15 bases remaining between them. CDR3 loop: CASSTTYREYGYTF. The DNA of the CDR3 is TGCGCCAGCAGCACAACCTACAGGGAGTATGGCTACACCTTC.

The chain employs TRBV7-9 and TRBJ2-7, with unresolved D. Trimming stripped 1 base from V and 5 bases from J, with 24 bases between. This CDR3 is 18 amino acids long. Germline CDR1 SEHNR, CDR2 FQNEAQ (reference sequence). Here the CDR3 reads CASSLGPVRGGLVNEQYF. CDR3 in DNA: TGTGCCAGCAGCTTAGGTCCCGTCCGAGGTGGTCTGGTGAACGAGCAGTACTTC.

The chain couples TRBV4-1 to TRBJ2-7, with D perhaps being TRBD1 or TRBD2 (5 bases each). This CDR3 has 14 residues. Germline V gene data show CDR1 as MGHRA and CDR2 as YSYEKL. The ends were cut back, 0 bases at V and 2 bases at J, with 8 bases in the middle. In nucleotides, the CDR3 is TGCGCCAGCAGCCAAGATCTGGGGGCCTACGAGCAGTACTTC. This codes for CASSQDLGAYEQYF.

Of note for this clone: It differs at one base from a far larger clone, so likely a read error. The chain recombines TRBV7-2 with TRBJ1-2; the D gene is possibly TRBD1 (5 bases). The germline V and J ends were trimmed by 2 bases and 4 bases, with 8 bases remaining between them. CDR1 is SGHTA, CDR2 FQGNSA, per germline. This CDR3 has 13 residues. CDR3 nucleotides: TGTGCCAGCAGCTTATGGCAGGGCTATGGCTACACCTTC. Its translation is CASSLWQGYGYTF.

The table lists this clone with a few counts. The chain is built from TRBV5-1 and TRBJ2-3, with 8 bases lining up with TRBD1. With 5 bases clipped from V and 3 bases from J, the junction kept 17 bases outside the gene matches. Germline lookup yields CDR1 SGHRS and CDR2 YFSETQ. The CDR3 contains 18 residues. The CDR3 DNA follows: TGCGCCAGCAGTCAAGACAGGGGCCACTCGGCCGGTACAGATACGCAGTATTTT. This sequence encodes CASSQDRGHSAGTDTQYF.

A remark on this clone: A single base is all that separates this from a far larger clone, so a read error is likely. The same CDR3 can be traced to other DNA sequences in this sample. V and J are TRBV5-6 and TRBJ1-2, with 7 positions matching TRBD1. This CDR3 is 14 amino acids long. Germline V gene data show CDR1 as SGHDT and CDR2 as YYEEEE. The CDR3 bases are TGTGCAAGCAGCCGCGACAGGGAGAACTATGGCTACACCTTC. Amino acids: CASSRDRENYGYTF.

The chain recombines TRBV27 with TRBJ2-7; 9 bases match TRBD1. Germline assignment: CDR1 MNHEY and CDR2 SMNVEV (reference sequence). The CDR3 runs 16 residues. The V segment lost 4 bases and the J segment 6 bases; nucleotides outside the gene matches: 13. CDR3 region: CASSSPRTGESFEQYF. The DNA for the CDR3 is TGTGCCAGCAGTTCCCCCCGGACAGGGGAGTCTTTCGAGCAGTACTTC.

The rearrangement joins TRBV28 to TRBJ2-3, with D possibly called TRBD1 or TRBD2 (5 bases each). The ends were cut back, 10 bases at V and 7 bases at J, with 21 bases in the middle. The CDR3 runs 14 residues. Germline loops: CDR1 MDHEN, CDR2 SYDVKM. This CDR3 reads CATTRDPPKNTQYF. The CDR3 bases are TGTGCCACCACCCGGGACCCACCAAAGAATACGCAGTATTTT.

Note on this clone: This sequence is one base from a far larger clone and is likely a read error. The chain employs TRBV29-1 and TRBJ2-1, with a tentative D call TRBD2 (7 bases). The V gene's germline CDR1 is SQVTM and CDR2 ANQGSEA. The CDR3 runs to 12 residues. V was cut by 3 bases and J by 9 bases, with 12 bases left in between. The CDR3 loop reads CSVDPGGSEQFF. The CDR3 DNA follows: TGCAGCGTTGATCCGGGGGGCAGTGAGCAGTTCTTC.

The chain joins TRBV21-1 to TRBJ2-1; TRBD2, the D gene given by the table, was not confirmed from the DNA. TRBV21-1 is tagged as a pseudogene. CDR3 length: 15 residues. DNA of the CDR3: TGTGCCAGTCAATGTCCCCCATGGCTAGCACCTGAGCAGTTCTTC. Its translation: CASQCPPWLAPEQFF.

This clone was seen once. The chain carries TRBV2 and TRBJ1-5; tentative D call: TRBD1 (5 bases). Germline assignment: CDR1 SNHLY and CDR2 FYNNEI. V was cut by 3 bases and J by 5 bases, with 8 bases left in between. The CDR3 length is 13 residues. The CDR3 DNA sequence: TGTGCCAGCAGTGACAGGGCAGATCAGCCCCAGCATTTT. Translating gives CASSDRADQPQHF.

The CDR3 sequence: CASSPPGGIGELFF. The CDR3 DNA follows: TGTGCCAGCAGCCCACCAGGGGGAATCGGGGAGCTGTTTTTT. V and J are TRBV7-9 and TRBJ2-2, with TRBD1 identical over 7 bases. Losses at the gene ends were 5 bases for V and 7 bases for J; bases not matched to a gene: 7. Germline CDR1 SEHNR, CDR2 FQNEAQ (reference sequence). The CDR3 totals 14 residues.

The chain recombines TRBV4-1 with TRBJ1-5; tentatively, D is TRBD1 (5 bases). The V end was cut by 0 bases, the J end by 4 bases, with 16 bases between. The V gene's germline CDR1 is MGHRA and CDR2 YSYEKL. This CDR3 region has 17 residues. The CDR3 region is CASSQDFRVFSNQPQHF. Here the CDR3 DNA reads TGCGCCAGCAGCCAAGATTTCAGGGTTTTTAGTAATCAGCCCCAGCATTTT.

V usage is TRBV18 and J usage is TRBJ2-1; TRBD1 matches at 12 bases. CDR3 length: 16 residues. The V and J ends lost 1 base and 9 bases, in that order; junction bases with no gene match: 7. Looked up from germline, CDR1 is KGHSH and CDR2 is LQKENI. The DNA for the CDR3 is TGTGCCAGCTCACCACTTGGGACAGGGGGCTCGAGTGAGCAGTTCTTC. Translation gives CASSPLGTGGSSEQFF.

This sequence joins TRBV5-1 and TRBJ1-5; D is undetermined. CDR1 SGHRS and CDR2 YFSETQ come from the germline V gene. This CDR3 is 15 amino acids long. V shed 0 bases and J shed 1 base, with 8 bases lying between them. DNA for the CDR3: TGCGCCAGCAGCTTGGATCCAAGGAGCAATCAGCCCCAGCATTTT. Translating it yields CASSLDPRSNQPQHF.

A note on this clone: The sample holds other DNA sequences that translate to the same CDR3. V usage is TRBV18 and J usage is TRBJ1-2; TRBD1 is a possible D gene (5 bases). The germline V and J ends were trimmed by 2 bases and 2 bases, with 9 bases remaining between them. There are 14 residues in the CDR3. Germline assignment: CDR1 KGHSH and CDR2 LQKENI. This chain's CDR3 is CASSPSGGNYGYTF. CDR3 in DNA: TGTGCCAGCTCACCATCCGGGGGGAACTATGGCTACACCTTC.

This chain joins TRBV10-3 and TRBJ1-1; D ambiguous. V lost 10 bases and J 0 bases, leaving 9 bases between the germline ends. Germline V lookup: CDR1 ENHRY, CDR2 SYGVKD. The CDR3 is 12 residues long. The CDR3 sequence is CATRAVNTEAFF. CDR3 bases: TGTGCCACGCGGGCAGTGAACACTGAAGCTTTCTTT.

Turning to this clone: The likely explanation is a read error, given a far larger clone one base away. V and J are TRBV29-1 and TRBJ1-4; perhaps TRBD1 as D (5 bases). The CDR3 consists of 13 residues. Trimming cost V 3 bases and J 3 bases, with 8 bases left between them. Germline values: CDR1 SQVTM, CDR2 ANQGSEA. CDR3 sequence reads: CSVEDNPNEKLFF. CDR3 sequence (DNA): TGCAGCGTTGAGGACAACCCTAATGAAAAACTGTTTTTT.

The V gene is TRBV28, the J gene TRBJ2-7, with a weak D call TRBD2 (5 bases). This CDR3 spans 14 amino acids. V lost 6 bases and J lost 0, with 12 bases in between. From germline, CDR1 is MDHEN and CDR2 SYDVKM. CDR3 in DNA: TGTGCCAGCAGCCTCGGACTCCTCTCCTACGAGCAGTACTTC. Translating it yields CASSLGLLSYEQYF.

This sequence joins TRBV6-1 and TRBJ2-6; D not resolved. The CDR3 extends over 13 amino acids. Germline V CDR1 and CDR2: MNHNS, SASEGT. Trimming left V 2 bases short and J 3 bases short, with 2 bases between. The CDR3 region is CASSERGANVLTF. The CDR3 DNA follows: TGTGCCAGCAGTGAACGTGGGGCCAACGTCCTGACTTTC.

A remark on this clone: One end of the junction does not line up with germline, which may come from a read error. The chain joins TRBV10-3 to TRBJ2-2, with D perhaps matching TRBD2 (6 bases). CDR1 is ENHRY and CDR2 is SYGVKD in the germline V gene. The CDR3 consists of 15 residues. CDR3 nucleotides: TGTGCCATCAATGAGTCCGGGGGGAACACCGGGGAGCTGTTTTTT. Translating gives CAINESGGNTGELFF.

The sample holds many counts of this clone. This sample also contains other DNA sequences that code for the same CDR3. The rearrangement uses TRBV19 and TRBJ2-7, with D perhaps TRBD1 or TRBD2 (5 bases each). This CDR3 is built from 14 residues. V was trimmed by 5 bases and J by 1 base, leaving 12 bases between them. Germline CDR1 LNHDA, CDR2 SQIVND (reference sequence). The CDR3 DNA reads TGTGCCAGTAGTTGGGACCACACTTCCTACGAGCAGTACTTC. Translated: CASSWDHTSYEQYF.

This clone came up a few times. The rearrangement joins TRBV28 to TRBJ1-5; 8 bases map to TRBD1. Germline V CDR1 and CDR2: MDHEN, SYDVKM. This CDR3 has 16 amino acids. The junction had 12 bases not matched to a gene; V was cut back by 10 bases and J by 1 base. This chain's CDR3 is CAISRAQGASNQPQHF. Written as DNA, the CDR3 is TGTGCCATCTCAAGGGCTCAGGGGGCGAGCAATCAGCCCCAGCATTTT.

This chain connects TRBV7-2 to TRBJ2-7, with 15 bases fitting TRBD2. The CDR3 is 18 residues long. CDR1 SGHTA and CDR2 FQGNSA come from the germline V gene. Trimming at V came to 4 bases and at J to 2 bases, leaving 9 bases not matched to a gene. CDR3 amino acids: CASSSGTSGRSRAYEQYF. CDR3 DNA: TGTGCCAGCAGCTCGGGGACTAGCGGGAGGTCACGCGCCTACGAGCAGTACTTC.